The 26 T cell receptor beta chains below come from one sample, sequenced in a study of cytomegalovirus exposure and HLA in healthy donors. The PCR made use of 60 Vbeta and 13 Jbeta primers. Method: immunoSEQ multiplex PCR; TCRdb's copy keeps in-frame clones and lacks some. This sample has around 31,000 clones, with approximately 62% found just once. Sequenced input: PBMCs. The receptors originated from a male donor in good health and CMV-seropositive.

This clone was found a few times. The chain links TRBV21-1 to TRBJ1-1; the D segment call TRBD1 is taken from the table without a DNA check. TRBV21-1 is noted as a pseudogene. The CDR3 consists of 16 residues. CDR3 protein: CASSKRGIDRVTEAFF. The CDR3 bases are TGTGCCAGCAGCAAGAGGGGAATCGACAGGGTCACTGAAGCTTTCTTT.

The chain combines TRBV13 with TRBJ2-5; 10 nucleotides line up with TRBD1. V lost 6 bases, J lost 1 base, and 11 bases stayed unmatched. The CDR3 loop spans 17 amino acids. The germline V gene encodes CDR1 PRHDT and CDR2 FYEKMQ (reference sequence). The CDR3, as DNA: TGTGCCAGCAGTTCCGGGACAGGGGTAGGGGGCCAAGAGACCCAGTACTTC. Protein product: CASSSGTGVGGQETQYF.

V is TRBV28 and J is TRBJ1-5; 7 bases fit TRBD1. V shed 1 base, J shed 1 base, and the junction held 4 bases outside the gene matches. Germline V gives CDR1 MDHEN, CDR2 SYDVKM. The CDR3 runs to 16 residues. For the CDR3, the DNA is TGTGCCAGCAGTTTATACGGCAGGGGGAGCAATCAGCCCCAGCATTTT. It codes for CASSLYGRGSNQPQHF.

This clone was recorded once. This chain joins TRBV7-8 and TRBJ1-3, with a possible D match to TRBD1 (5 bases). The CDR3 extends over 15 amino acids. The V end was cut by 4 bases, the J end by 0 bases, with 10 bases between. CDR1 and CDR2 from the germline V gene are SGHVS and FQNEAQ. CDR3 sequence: CASSSGAGSGNTIYF. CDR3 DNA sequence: TGTGCCAGCAGCTCTGGGGCCGGCTCTGGAAACACCATATATTTT.

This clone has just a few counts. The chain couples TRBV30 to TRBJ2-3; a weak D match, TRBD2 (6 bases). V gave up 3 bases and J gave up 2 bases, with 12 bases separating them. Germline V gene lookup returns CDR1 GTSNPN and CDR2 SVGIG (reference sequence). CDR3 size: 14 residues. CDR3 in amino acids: CAWSPGLLTDTQYF. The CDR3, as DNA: TGTGCCTGGAGCCCCGGACTACTCACAGATACGCAGTATTTT.

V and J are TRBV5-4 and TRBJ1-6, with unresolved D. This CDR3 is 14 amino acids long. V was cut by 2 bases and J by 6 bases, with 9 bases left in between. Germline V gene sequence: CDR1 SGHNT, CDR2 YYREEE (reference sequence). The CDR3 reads CASSLDGVNSPLHF. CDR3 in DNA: TGTGCCAGCAGCTTAGACGGGGTTAATTCACCCCTCCACTTT. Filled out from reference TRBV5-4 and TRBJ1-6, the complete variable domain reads ETGVTQSPTHLIKTRGQQVTLRCSSQSGHNTVSWYQQALGQGPQFIFQYYREEENGRGNFPPRFSGLQFPNYSSELNVNALELDDSALYLCASSLDGVNSPLHFGNGTRLTVT.

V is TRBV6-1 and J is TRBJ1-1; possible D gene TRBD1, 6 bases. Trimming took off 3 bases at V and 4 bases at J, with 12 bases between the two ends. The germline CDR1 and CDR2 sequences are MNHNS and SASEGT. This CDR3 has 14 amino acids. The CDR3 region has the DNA TGTGCCAGCAGTGACCGAACAGGGAGCACTGAAGCTTTCTTT. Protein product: CASSDRTGSTEAFF.

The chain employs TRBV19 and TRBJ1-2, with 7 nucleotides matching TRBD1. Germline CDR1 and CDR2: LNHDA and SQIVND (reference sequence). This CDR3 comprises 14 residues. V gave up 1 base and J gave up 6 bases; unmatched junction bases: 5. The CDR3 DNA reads TGTGCCAGTAGTATAGGGGACAGAATCCATGGCTACACCTTC. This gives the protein CASSIGDRIHGYTF.

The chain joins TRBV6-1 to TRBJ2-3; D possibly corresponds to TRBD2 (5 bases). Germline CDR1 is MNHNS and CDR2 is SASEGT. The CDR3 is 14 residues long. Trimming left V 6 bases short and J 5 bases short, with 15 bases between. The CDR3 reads CASSRTLGGDTQYF. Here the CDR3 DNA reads TGTGCCAGCAGCCGGACTCTCGGTGGAGATACGCAGTATTTT.

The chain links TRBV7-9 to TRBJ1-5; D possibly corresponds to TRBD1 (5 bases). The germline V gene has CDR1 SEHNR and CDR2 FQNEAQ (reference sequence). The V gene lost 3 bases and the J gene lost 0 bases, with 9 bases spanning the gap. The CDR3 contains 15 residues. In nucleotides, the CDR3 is TGTGCCAGCAGCTTGGGGGGATATAGCAATCAGCCCCAGCATTTT. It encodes CASSLGGYSNQPQHF.

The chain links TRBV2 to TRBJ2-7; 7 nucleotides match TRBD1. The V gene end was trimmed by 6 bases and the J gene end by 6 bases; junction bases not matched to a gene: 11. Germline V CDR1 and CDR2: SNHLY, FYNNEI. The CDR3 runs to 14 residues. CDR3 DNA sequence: TGTGCCAGCAGGAGGACAGGAGGCTCCCCCGAGCAGTACTTC. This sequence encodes CASRRTGGSPEQYF.

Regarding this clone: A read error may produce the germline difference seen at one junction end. The CDR3 loop reads CVSSQGPPEGDYEKLFF. CDR3 coding DNA: TGCGTCAGCAGCCAAGGCCCCCCGGAGGGAGACTATGAAAAACTGTTTTTT. The rearrangement uses TRBV4-1 and TRBJ1-4; D ambiguous. Germline assignment: CDR1 MGHRA and CDR2 YSYEKL. This CDR3 spans 17 amino acids.

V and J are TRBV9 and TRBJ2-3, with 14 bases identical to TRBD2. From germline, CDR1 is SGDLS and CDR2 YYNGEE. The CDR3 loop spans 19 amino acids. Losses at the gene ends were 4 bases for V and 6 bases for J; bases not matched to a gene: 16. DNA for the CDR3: TGTGCCAGCAGCCCAGTTTCTGGGACTAGCGGGAGAGGGGCTGATACGCAGTATTTT. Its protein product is CASSPVSGTSGRGADTQYF.

The CDR3 protein is CASRAGTAYYGYTF. Written as DNA, the CDR3 is TGTGCCAGCAGAGCGGGGACCGCGTACTATGGCTACACCTTC. The chain couples TRBV2 to TRBJ1-2, with D possibly TRBD1 on 5 matching bases. The CDR3 runs 14 residues. CDR1 is SNHLY, CDR2 FYNNEI, per germline. Deletions cut 6 bases from V and 3 bases from J, with 14 bases between.

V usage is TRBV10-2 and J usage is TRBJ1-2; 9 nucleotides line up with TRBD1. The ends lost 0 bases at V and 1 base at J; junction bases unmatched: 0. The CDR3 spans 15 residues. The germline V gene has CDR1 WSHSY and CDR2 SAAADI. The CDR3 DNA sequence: TGCGCCAGCAGTGAGTCGACAGGGGGTAACTATGGCTACACCTTC. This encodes CASSESTGGNYGYTF.

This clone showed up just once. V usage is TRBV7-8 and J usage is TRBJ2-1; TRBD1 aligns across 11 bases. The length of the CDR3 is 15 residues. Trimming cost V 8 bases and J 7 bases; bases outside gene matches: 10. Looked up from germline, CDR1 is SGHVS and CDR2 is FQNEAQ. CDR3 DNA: TGTGCCAGCGCCCCACGGACAGGGGGCTGGAATGAGCAGTTCTTC. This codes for CASAPRTGGWNEQFF.

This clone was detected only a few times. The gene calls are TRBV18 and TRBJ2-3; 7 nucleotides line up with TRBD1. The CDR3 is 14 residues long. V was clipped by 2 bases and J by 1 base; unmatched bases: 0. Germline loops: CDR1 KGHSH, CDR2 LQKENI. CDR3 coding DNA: TGTGCCAGCTCACCAGGACAGGGCACAGATACGCAGTATTTT. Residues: CASSPGQGTDTQYF.

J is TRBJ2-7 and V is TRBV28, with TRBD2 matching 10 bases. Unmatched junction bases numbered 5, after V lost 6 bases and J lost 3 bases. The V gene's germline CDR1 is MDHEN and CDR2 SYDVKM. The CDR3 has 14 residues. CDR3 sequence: CASRPAGGSYEQYF. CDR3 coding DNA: TGTGCCAGCAGGCCAGCGGGAGGGAGCTACGAGCAGTACTTC.

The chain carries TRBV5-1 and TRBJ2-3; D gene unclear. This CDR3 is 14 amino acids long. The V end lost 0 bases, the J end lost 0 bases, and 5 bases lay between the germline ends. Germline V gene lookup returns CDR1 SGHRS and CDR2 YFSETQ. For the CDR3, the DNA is TGCGCCAGCAGCTTGGAGACTAGCACAGATACGCAGTATTTT. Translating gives CASSLETSTDTQYF.

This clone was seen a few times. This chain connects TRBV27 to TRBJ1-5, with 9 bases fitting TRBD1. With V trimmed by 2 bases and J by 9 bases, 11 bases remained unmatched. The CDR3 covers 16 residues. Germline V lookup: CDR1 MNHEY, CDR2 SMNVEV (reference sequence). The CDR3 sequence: CASSLKGQGRDRPQHF. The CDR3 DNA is TGTGCCAGCAGTTTAAAGGGACAGGGTAGGGATCGGCCCCAGCATTTT.

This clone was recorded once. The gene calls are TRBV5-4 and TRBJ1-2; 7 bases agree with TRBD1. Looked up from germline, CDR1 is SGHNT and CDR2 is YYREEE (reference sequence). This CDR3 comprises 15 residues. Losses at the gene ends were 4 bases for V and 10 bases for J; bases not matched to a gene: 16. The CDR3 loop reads CASSLPTGPLGVYTF. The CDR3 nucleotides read TGTGCCAGCAGCCTGCCGACAGGGCCTTTGGGGGTCTACACCTTC.

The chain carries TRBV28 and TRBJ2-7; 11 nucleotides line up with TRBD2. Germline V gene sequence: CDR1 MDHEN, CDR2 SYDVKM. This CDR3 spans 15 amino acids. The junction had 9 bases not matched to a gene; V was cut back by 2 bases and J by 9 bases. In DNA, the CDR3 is TGTGCCAGCAGTTTAAGGGGGACTAGCGGTCGGGGGCAGTACTTC. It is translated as CASSLRGTSGRGQYF.

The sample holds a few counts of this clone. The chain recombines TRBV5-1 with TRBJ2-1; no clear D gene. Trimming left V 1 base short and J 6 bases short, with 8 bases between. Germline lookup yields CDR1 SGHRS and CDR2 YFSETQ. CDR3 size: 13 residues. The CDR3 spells CASSLNMANEQFF. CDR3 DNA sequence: TGCGCCAGCAGCTTGAACATGGCCAATGAGCAGTTCTTC. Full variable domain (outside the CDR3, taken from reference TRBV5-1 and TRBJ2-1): KAGVTQTPRYLIKTRGQQVTLSCSPISGHRSVSWYQQTPGQGLQFLFEYFSETQRNKGNFPGRFSGRQFSNSRSEMNVSTLELGDSALYLCASSLNMANEQFFGPGTRLTVL.

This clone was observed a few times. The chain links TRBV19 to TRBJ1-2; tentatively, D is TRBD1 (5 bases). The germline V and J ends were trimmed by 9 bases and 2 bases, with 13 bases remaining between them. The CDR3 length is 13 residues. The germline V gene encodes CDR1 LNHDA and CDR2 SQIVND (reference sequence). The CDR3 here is CARALGGNYGYTF. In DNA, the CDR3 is TGTGCCAGAGCATTGGGGGGGAACTATGGCTACACCTTC.

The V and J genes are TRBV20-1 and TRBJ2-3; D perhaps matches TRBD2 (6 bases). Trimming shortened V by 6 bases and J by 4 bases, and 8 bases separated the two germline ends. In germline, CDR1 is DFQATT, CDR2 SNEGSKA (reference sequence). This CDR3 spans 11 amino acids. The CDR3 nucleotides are TGCAGTGCGCGACTAGCAGATACGCAGTATTTT. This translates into CSARLADTQYF.

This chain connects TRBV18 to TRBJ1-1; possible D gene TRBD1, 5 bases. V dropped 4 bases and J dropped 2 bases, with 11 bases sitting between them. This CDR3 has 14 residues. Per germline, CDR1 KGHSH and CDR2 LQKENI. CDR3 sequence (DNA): TGTGCCAGCTCACAGGACAAAATAAACACTGAAGCTTTCTTT. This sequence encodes CASSQDKINTEAFF.